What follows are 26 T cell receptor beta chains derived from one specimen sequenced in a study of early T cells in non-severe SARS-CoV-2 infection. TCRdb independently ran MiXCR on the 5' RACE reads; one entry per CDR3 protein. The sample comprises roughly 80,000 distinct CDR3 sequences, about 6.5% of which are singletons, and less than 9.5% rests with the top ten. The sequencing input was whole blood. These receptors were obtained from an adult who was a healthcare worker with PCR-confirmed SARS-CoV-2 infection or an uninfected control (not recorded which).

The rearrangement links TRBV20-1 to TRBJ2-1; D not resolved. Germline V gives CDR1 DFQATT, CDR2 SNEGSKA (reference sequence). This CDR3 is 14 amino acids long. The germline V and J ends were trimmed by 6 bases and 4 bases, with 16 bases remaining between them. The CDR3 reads CSAHGFIFYNEQFF. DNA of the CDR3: TGCAGTGCCCACGGATTTATTTTTTACAATGAGCAGTTCTTC.

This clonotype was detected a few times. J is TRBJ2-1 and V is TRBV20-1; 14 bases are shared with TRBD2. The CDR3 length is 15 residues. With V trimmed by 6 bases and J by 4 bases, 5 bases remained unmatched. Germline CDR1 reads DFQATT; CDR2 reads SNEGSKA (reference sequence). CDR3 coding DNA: TGCAGTGCCCCGGGACTAGCGGGGGTGTACAATGAGCAGTTCTTC. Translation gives CSAPGLAGVYNEQFF.

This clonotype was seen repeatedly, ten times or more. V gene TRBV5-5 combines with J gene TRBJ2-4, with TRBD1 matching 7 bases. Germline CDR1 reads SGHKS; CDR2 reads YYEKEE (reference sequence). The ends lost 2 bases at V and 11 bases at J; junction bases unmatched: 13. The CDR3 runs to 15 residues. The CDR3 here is CASSLRQGEVVVQYF. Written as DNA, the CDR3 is TGTGCCAGCAGCTTAAGACAGGGTGAAGTTGTAGTTCAGTACTTC.

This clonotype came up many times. The DNA for the CDR3 is TGCAGCGTTGAACGGACAGGGGCATGGTTCTTC. Translating it yields CSVERTGAWFF. The V and J genes are TRBV29-1 and TRBJ2-1, with 9 bases that match TRBD1. The CDR3 spans 11 residues. With V trimmed by 2 bases and J by 15 bases, 5 bases remained unmatched. The germline gives CDR1 SQVTM, CDR2 ANQGSEA.

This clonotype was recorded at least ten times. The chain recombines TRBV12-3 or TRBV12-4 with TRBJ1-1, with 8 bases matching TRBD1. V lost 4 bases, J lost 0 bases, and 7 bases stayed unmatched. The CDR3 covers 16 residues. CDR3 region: CASSSNRGGMNTEAFF. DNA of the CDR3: TGTGCCAGCAGTTCCAACAGGGGGGGAATGAACACTGAAGCTTTCTTT.

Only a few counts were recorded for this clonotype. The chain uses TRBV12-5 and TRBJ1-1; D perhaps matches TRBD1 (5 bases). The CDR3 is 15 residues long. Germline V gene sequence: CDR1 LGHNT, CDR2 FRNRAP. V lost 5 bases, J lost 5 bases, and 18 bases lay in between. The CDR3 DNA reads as TGTGCTAGTGGTCCGGGGCAGGGATCAGGGACTGAAGCTTTCTTT. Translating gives CASGPGQGSGTEAFF.

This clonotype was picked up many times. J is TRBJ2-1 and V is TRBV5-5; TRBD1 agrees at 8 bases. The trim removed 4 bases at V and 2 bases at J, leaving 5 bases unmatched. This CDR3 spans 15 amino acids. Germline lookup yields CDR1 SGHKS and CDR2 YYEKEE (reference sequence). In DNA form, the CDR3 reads TGTGCCAGCAGCCCGGGGACAGGACCCTACAATGAGCAGTTCTTC. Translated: CASSPGTGPYNEQFF.

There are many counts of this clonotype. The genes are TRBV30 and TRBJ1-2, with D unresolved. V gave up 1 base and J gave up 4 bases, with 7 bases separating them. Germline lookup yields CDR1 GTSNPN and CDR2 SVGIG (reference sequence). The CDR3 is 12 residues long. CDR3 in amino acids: CAWSGAGYGYTF. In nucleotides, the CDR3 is TGTGCCTGGAGTGGGGCAGGCTATGGCTACACCTTC.

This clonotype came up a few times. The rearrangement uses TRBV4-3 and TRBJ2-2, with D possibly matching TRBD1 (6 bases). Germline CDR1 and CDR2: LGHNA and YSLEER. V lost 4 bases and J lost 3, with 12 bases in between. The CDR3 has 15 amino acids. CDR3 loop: CASSRGDIYTGELFF. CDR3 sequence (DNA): TGCGCCAGCAGCCGAGGGGACATCTACACCGGGGAGCTGTTTTTT.

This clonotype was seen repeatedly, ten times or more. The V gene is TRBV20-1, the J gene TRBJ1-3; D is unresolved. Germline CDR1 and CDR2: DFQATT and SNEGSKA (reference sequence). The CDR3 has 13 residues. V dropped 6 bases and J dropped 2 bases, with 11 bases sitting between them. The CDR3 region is CSAMQDTGNTIYF. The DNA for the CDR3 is TGCAGTGCCATGCAAGACACTGGAAACACCATATATTTT.

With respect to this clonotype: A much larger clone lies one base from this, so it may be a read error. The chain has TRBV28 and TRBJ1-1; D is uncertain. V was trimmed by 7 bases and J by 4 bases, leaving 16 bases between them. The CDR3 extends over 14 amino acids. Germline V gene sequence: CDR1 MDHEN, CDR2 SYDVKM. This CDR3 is CASTTEGGSTEAFF. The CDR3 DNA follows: TGTGCCAGCACCACCGAGGGCGGTAGCACTGAAGCTTTCTTT.

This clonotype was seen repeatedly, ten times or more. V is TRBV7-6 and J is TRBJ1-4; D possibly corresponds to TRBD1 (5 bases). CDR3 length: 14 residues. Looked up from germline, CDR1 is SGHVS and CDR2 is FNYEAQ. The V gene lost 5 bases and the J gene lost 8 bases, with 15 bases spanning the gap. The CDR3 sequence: CASSLQGGVEKLFF. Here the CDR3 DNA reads TGTGCCAGCAGCCTTCAGGGAGGTGTCGAAAAACTGTTTTTT. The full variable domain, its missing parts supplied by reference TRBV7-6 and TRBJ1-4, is GAGVSQSPRYKVTKRGQDVALRCDPISGHVSLYWYRQALGQGPEFLTYFNYEAQQDKSGLPNDRFSAERPEGSISTLTIQRTEQRDSAMYRCASSLQGGVEKLFFGSGTQLSVL.

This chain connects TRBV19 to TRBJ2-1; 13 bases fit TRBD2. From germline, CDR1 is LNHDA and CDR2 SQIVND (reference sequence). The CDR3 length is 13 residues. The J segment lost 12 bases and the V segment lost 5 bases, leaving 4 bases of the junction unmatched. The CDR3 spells CASSPGLAGTQFF. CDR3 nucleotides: TGTGCCAGTAGTCCGGGACTAGCGGGAACGCAGTTCTTC.

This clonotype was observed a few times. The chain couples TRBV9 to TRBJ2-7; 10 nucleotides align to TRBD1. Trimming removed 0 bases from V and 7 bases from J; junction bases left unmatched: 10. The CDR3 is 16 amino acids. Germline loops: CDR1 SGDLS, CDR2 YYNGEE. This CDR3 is CASSVGSRDRGKEQYF. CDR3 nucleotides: TGTGCCAGCAGCGTAGGCTCCCGGGACAGGGGTAAGGAGCAGTACTTC.

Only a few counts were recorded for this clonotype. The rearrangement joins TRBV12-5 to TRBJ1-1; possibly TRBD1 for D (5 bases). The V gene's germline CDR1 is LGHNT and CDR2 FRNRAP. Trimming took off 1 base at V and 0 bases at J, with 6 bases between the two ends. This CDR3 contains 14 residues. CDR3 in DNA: TGTGCTAGTGGTTTGGCAGGGCTGAACACTGAAGCTTTCTTT. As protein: CASGLAGLNTEAFF.

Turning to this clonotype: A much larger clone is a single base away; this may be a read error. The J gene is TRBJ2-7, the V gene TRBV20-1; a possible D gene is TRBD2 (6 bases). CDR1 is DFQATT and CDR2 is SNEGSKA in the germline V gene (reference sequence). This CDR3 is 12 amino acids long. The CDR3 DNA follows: TGCAGCCTCCGAACTAGCCGTTACGAGCAGTACTTC. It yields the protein CSLRTSRYEQYF.

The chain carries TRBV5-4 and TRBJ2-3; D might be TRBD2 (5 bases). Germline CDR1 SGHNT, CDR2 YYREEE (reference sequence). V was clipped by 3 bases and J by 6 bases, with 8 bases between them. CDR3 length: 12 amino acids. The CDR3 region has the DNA TGTGCCAGCAGCTATAAGCGGGATACGCAGTATTTT. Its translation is CASSYKRDTQYF.

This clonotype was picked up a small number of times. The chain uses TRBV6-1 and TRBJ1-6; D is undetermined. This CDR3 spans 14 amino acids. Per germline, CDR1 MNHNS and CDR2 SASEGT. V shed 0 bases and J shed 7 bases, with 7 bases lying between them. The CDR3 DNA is TGTGCCAGCAGTGAAGCCGGGGTAAATTCACCCCTCCACTTT. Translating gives CASSEAGVNSPLHF.

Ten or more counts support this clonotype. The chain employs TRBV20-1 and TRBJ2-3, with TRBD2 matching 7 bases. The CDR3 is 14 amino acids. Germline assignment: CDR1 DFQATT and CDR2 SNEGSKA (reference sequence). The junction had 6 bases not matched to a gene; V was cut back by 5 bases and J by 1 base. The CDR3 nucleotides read TGCAGTGCTCCTAAGCGGGGCCGCACAGATACGCAGTATTTT. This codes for CSAPKRGRTDTQYF.

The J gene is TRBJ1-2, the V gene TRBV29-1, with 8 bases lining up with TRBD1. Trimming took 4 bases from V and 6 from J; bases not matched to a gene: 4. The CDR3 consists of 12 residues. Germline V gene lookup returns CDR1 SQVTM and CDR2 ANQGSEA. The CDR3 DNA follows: TGCAGCGTTGGGCAGGGGGCGGATGGCTACACCTTC. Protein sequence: CSVGQGADGYTF.

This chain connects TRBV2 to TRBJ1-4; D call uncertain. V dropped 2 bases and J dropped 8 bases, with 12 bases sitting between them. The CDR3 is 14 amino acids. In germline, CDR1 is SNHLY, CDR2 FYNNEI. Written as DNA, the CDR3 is TGTGCCAGCAGTGAATTTAGGGTGGGAGAAAAACTGTTTTTT. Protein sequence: CASSEFRVGEKLFF.

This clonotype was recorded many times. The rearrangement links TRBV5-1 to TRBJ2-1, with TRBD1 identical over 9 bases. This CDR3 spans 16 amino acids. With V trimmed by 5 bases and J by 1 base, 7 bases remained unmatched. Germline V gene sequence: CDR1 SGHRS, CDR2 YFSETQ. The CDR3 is CASRRTGVLSYNEQFF. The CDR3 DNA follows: TGCGCCAGCAGAAGGACAGGGGTGTTATCCTACAATGAGCAGTTCTTC.

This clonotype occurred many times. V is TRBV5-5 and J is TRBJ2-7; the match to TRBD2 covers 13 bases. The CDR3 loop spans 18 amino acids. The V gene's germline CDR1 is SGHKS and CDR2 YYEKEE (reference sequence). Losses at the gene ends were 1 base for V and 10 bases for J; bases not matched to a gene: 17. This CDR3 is CASSLRLAGGPGGGTQYF. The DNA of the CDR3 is TGTGCCAGCAGCTTGAGACTAGCGGGAGGTCCCGGCGGGGGAACCCAGTACTTC. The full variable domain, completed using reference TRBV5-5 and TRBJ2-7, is DAGVTQSPTHLIKTRGQQVTLRCSPISGHKSVSWYQQVLGQGPQFIFQYYEKEERGRGNFPDRFSARQFPNYSSELNVNALLLGDSALYLCASSLRLAGGPGGGTQYFGPGTRLTVT.

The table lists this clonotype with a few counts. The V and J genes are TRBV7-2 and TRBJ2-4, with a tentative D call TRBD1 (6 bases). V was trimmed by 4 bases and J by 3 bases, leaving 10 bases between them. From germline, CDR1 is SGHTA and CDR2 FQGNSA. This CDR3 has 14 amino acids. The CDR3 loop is CASSSGDVKNIQYF. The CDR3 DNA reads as TGTGCCAGCAGCTCAGGGGACGTCAAAAACATTCAGTACTTC.

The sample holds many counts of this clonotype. CDR3 amino acids: CASSRNSPLHF. CDR3 coding DNA: TGTGCCAGCAGCCGCAATTCACCCCTCCACTTT. V usage is TRBV2 and J usage is TRBJ1-6; D unresolved. This CDR3 contains 11 residues. Trimming took off 6 bases at V and 7 bases at J, with 4 bases between the two ends. In germline, CDR1 is SNHLY, CDR2 FYNNEI.

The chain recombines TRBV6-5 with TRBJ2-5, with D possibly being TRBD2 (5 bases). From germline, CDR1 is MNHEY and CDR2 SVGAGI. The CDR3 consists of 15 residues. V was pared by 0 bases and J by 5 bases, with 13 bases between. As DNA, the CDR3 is TGTGCCAGCAGTTACTCGAATCGGGGTCGTGAGACCCAGTACTTC. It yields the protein CASSYSNRGRETQYF.